These 29 T cell receptor beta chains originate from one sample sequenced in a study of blood T cell repertoires in COVID-19. Some clones are missing from TCRdb's copy, which holds only in-frame ones; the method was immunoSEQ multiplex PCR. The data show 95,000 to 130,000 clones, with roughly nine tenths seen just once and 1.8% held by the top ten. Sequenced material: peripheral blood. The receptors were gathered from a human donor with active COVID-19. The donor label of this sample is uncertain.

The V and J genes are TRBV15 and TRBJ2-5; TRBD2 aligns across 7 bases. The V gene end was trimmed by 6 bases and the J gene end by 4 bases; junction bases not matched to a gene: 20. This CDR3 has 18 amino acids. CDR1 and CDR2 from the germline V gene are LNHNV and YYDKDF (reference sequence). CDR3 sequence reads: CATSPNPSAGDRGETQYF. The CDR3 DNA reads as TGTGCCACCAGTCCTAACCCCTCTGCGGGGGACCGGGGAGAGACCCAGTACTTC. The variable domain in full, completed from reference TRBV15 and TRBJ2-5, reads DAMVIQNPRYQVTQFGKPVTLSCSQTLNHNVMYWYQQKSSQAPKLLFHYYDKDFNNEADTPDNFQSRRPNTSFCFLDIRSPGLGDTAMYLCATSPNPSAGDRGETQYFGPGTRLLVL.

The chain has TRBV28 and TRBJ2-1; D remains unclear. V lost 2 bases to trimming and J lost 7 bases, with 3 bases between them. This CDR3 has 11 amino acids. Germline assignment: CDR1 MDHEN and CDR2 SYDVKM. As DNA, the CDR3 is TGTGCCAGCAGTTTAGTAAATGAGCAGTTCTTC. It is translated as CASSLVNEQFF. Filled out from reference TRBV28 and TRBJ2-1, the complete variable domain reads DVKVTQSSRYLVKRTGEKVFLECVQDMDHENMFWYRQDPGLGLRLIYFSYDVKMKEKGDIPEGYSVSREKKERFSLILESASTNQTSMYLCASSLVNEQFFGPGTRLTVL.

The chain has TRBV12-3 or TRBV12-4 and TRBJ2-7; D remains unclear. There are 13 residues in the CDR3. V gave up 3 bases and J gave up 2 bases, with 8 bases separating them. The CDR3 nucleotides read TGTGCCAGCAGTTTTGGCATAACCTACGAGCAGTACTTC. Translating it yields CASSFGITYEQYF.

The genes are TRBV12-3 or TRBV12-4 and TRBJ1-6, with D unresolved. CDR3 length equals 12 residues. V gave up 3 bases and J gave up 7 bases, with 4 bases separating them. CDR3 residues: CASSFLNSPLHF. The DNA for the CDR3 is TGTGCCAGCAGTTTCTTGAATTCACCCCTCCACTTT.

This clone was seen only once. This sequence joins TRBV11-2 and TRBJ1-2, with D tentatively TRBD1 (6 bases). CDR1 is SGHAT, CDR2 FQNNGV, per germline. The V and J ends lost 5 bases and 4 bases respectively, with 17 bases between them. This CDR3 has 15 residues. The CDR3 DNA reads as TGTGCCAGCAGCGGGACTATGGGGGGGCCCTATGGCTACACCTTC. Translation: CASSGTMGGPYGYTF.

The genes are TRBV19 and TRBJ1-4; no firm D call. The length of the CDR3 is 17 residues. Germline V gives CDR1 LNHDA, CDR2 SQIVND (reference sequence). V gave up 3 bases and J gave up 0 bases, with 14 bases separating them. CDR3 residues: CASSILGIPPTNEKLFF. The CDR3 DNA sequence: TGTGCCAGTAGTATTCTCGGGATACCTCCAACTAATGAAAAACTGTTTTTT.

The V gene is TRBV6-1, the J gene TRBJ2-1; 8 nucleotides align to TRBD1. Germline V gene lookup returns CDR1 MNHNS and CDR2 SASEGT. CDR3 size: 15 residues. With V trimmed by 1 base and J by 8 bases, 7 bases remained unmatched. The CDR3 sequence is CASSEEDRASDEQFF. The CDR3 region has the DNA TGTGCCAGCAGTGAAGAGGACAGGGCGTCGGATGAGCAGTTCTTC.

V is TRBV18 and J is TRBJ1-1; 10 bases are a match to TRBD1. V lost 2 bases to trimming and J lost 5 bases; unmatched junction nucleotides: 8. In germline, CDR1 is KGHSH, CDR2 LQKENI. This CDR3 contains 16 residues. The CDR3 DNA is TGTGCCAGCTCACCAGTAGGGACAGGGGATGTAACTGAAGCTTTCTTT. Residues: CASSPVGTGDVTEAFF.

The chain couples TRBV27 to TRBJ1-2; 10 nucleotides match TRBD1. The germline CDR1 and CDR2 sequences are MNHEY and SMNVEV (reference sequence). This CDR3 has 13 residues. V lost 6 bases to trimming and J lost 8 bases; unmatched junction nucleotides: 6. The CDR3 DNA reads TGTGCCAGCAGACCCGGACAGGGGGGCGGCTACACCTTC. Protein sequence: CASRPGQGGGYTF.

The V and J genes are TRBV7-2 and TRBJ1-1; 8 bases align to TRBD1. The V gene's germline CDR1 is SGHTA and CDR2 FQGNSA. This CDR3 is built from 14 residues. The J segment lost 5 bases and the V segment lost 4 bases, leaving 6 bases of the junction unmatched. The CDR3 loop is CASSSGGVGTEAFF. As DNA, the CDR3 is TGTGCCAGCAGCTCAGGGGGCGTTGGAACTGAAGCTTTCTTT.

The CDR3 bases are TGTGCCAGTAGTATTGAGGGCACAGATACGCAGTATTTT. Its protein is CASSIEGTDTQYF. This chain joins TRBV19 and TRBJ2-3; D unresolved. Germline loops: CDR1 LNHDA, CDR2 SQIVND (reference sequence). Trimming removed 3 bases from V and 1 base from J, with 5 bases in between. The CDR3 contains 13 residues.

The chain uses TRBV25-1 and TRBJ1-4, with a possible D match to TRBD1 (5 bases). The CDR3 length is 16 residues. Germline V gives CDR1 MGHDK, CDR2 SYGVNS. Trimming shortened V by 2 bases and J by 6 bases, and 16 bases separated the two germline ends. CDR3 sequence: CASSERYRGGDEKLFF. CDR3 sequence (DNA): TGTGCCAGCAGTGAACGGTATCGCGGGGGTGATGAAAAACTGTTTTTT.

The chain joins TRBV6-5 to TRBJ2-7; D possibly corresponds to TRBD1 (5 bases). V lost 2 bases, J lost 2 bases, and 13 bases lay in between. The length of the CDR3 is 15 residues. Germline CDR1 and CDR2: MNHEY and SVGAGI. CDR3 nucleotide sequence: TGTGCCAGCAGTTACAGCAGGGCGAGGACCTACGAGCAGTACTTC. This codes for CASSYSRARTYEQYF.

J is TRBJ2-2 and V is TRBV28; TRBD2 aligns across 11 bases. The V and J ends lost 6 bases and 1 base, in that order; junction bases with no gene match: 1. This CDR3 comprises 15 residues. The germline V gene has CDR1 MDHEN and CDR2 SYDVKM. CDR3 amino acids: CASRGTSGNTGELFF. Here the CDR3 DNA reads TGTGCCAGCAGGGGGACTAGCGGGAACACCGGGGAGCTGTTTTTT.

V is TRBV5-1 and J is TRBJ2-2, with D possibly being TRBD2 (6 bases). CDR1 is SGHRS and CDR2 is YFSETQ in the germline V gene. Trimming removed 0 bases from V and 5 bases from J, with 14 bases in between. The CDR3 consists of 16 residues. The chain's CDR3 is CASSLDGGGGTGELFF. CDR3 coding DNA: TGCGCCAGCAGCTTGGACGGTGGGGGAGGAACCGGGGAGCTGTTTTTT.

This clone was seen only a few times. CDR3: CASTIQGRNQPQHF. CDR3 sequence (DNA): TGTGCCAGCACGATACAGGGGAGGAATCAGCCCCAGCATTTT. This chain uses TRBV2 with TRBJ1-5; 7 bases are a match to TRBD1. This CDR3 has 14 amino acids. Germline CDR1 and CDR2: SNHLY and FYNNEI. V was clipped by 7 bases and J by 4 bases; unmatched bases: 7.

A single count supports this clone. The rearrangement joins TRBV18 to TRBJ1-2; 7 bases are shared with TRBD1. CDR3 length: 17 amino acids. The germline CDR1 and CDR2 sequences are KGHSH and LQKENI. V shed 5 bases, J shed 0 bases, and the junction held 12 bases outside the gene matches. The CDR3 bases are TGTGCCAGCTCAACTGACGTAGGGGGGACAGCTAACTATGGCTACACCTTC. Translated: CASSTDVGGTANYGYTF. Supplemented by reference TRBV18 and TRBJ1-2, the full variable domain reads NAGVMQNPRHLVRRRGQEARLRCSPMKGHSHVYWYRQLPEEGLKFMVYLQKENIIDESGMPKERFSAEFPKEGPSILRIQQVVRGDSAAYFCASSTDVGGTANYGYTFGSGTRLTVV.

The chain combines TRBV19 with TRBJ2-5; 12 nucleotides align to TRBD2. CDR1 LNHDA and CDR2 SQIVND come from the germline V gene (reference sequence). Trimming removed 6 bases from V and 7 bases from J; junction bases left unmatched: 9. The CDR3 consists of 15 residues. CDR3 amino acids: CASSKLAGGSGTQYF. CDR3 DNA: TGTGCCAGTAGCAAACTAGCGGGGGGAAGCGGGACCCAGTACTTC.

The CDR3 loop reads CASSFRQGTNEKLFF. CDR3 DNA: TGTGCCAGCAGTTTCAGACAGGGAACTAATGAAAAACTGTTTTTT. J is TRBJ1-4 and V is TRBV28; 7 bases align to TRBD1. The CDR3 extends over 15 amino acids. The V gene's germline CDR1 is MDHEN and CDR2 SYDVKM. The V segment lost 3 bases and the J segment 1 base; nucleotides outside the gene matches: 2.

The rearrangement uses TRBV6-6 and TRBJ2-1, with TRBD2 matching 7 bases. CDR3 length equals 15 residues. The V gene end was trimmed by 2 bases and the J gene end by 7 bases; junction bases not matched to a gene: 8. CDR1 MNHNY and CDR2 SVGAGI come from the germline V gene (reference sequence). Written as DNA, the CDR3 is TGTGCCAGCAGTTACGGGAGGGGAGGGCGGAATGAGCAGTTCTTC. Translating gives CASSYGRGGRNEQFF.

The rearrangement uses TRBV5-4 and TRBJ1-4; D may be TRBD1 (5 bases). Germline-derived CDR1 and CDR2 are SGHNT and YYREEE (reference sequence). The CDR3 is 15 residues long. V lost 5 bases and J lost 11, with 22 bases in between. The CDR3 coding sequence is TGTGCCAGCAGTTCACACCGGGACTCCAACGGGAAACTGTTTTTT. The encoded protein is CASSSHRDSNGKLFF.

The chain uses TRBV7-2 and TRBJ1-5; 8 nucleotides match TRBD1. The junction had 12 bases not matched to a gene; V was cut back by 5 bases and J by 3 bases. The CDR3 covers 17 residues. CDR1 and CDR2 from the germline V gene are SGHTA and FQGNSA. In DNA, the CDR3 is TGTGCCAGCAGCCGCTTGTCCGGGACAGGATACAATCAGCCCCAGCATTTT. The encoded protein is CASSRLSGTGYNQPQHF.

This rearrangement joins TRBV7-9 to TRBJ2-5, with a weak D call TRBD2 (5 bases). Per germline, CDR1 SEHNR and CDR2 FQNEAQ (reference sequence). This CDR3 has 15 residues. V lost 5 bases, J lost 2 bases, and 15 bases lay in between. The CDR3 nucleotides are TGTGCCAGCAGCCTAGGACTGAAGGCTCAAGAGACCCAGTACTTC. Its translation: CASSLGLKAQETQYF.

The V gene is TRBV5-1, the J gene TRBJ2-2, with 10 nucleotides matching TRBD1. CDR3 length equals 15 residues. The germline V gene has CDR1 SGHRS and CDR2 YFSETQ. Losses at the gene ends were 5 bases for V and 10 bases for J; bases not matched to a gene: 11. The CDR3 DNA sequence: TGCGCCAGCAGGGGAGACAGGGGGCGTGTGACGGAGCTGTTTTTT. Translated, it gives CASRGDRGRVTELFF.

The V call is TRBV5-1, the J call TRBJ1-3, with unresolved D. Trimming pared 0 bases from V and 0 bases from J, leaving 7 bases between. The CDR3 runs to 15 residues. Germline V gene sequence: CDR1 SGHRS, CDR2 YFSETQ. The CDR3 loop is CASSLAESSGNTIYF. In DNA form, the CDR3 reads TGCGCCAGCAGCTTGGCGGAGAGCTCTGGAAACACCATATATTTT.

The rearrangement links TRBV5-1 to TRBJ2-1, with D perhaps matching TRBD1 (6 bases). CDR3 length: 14 residues. V dropped 6 bases and J dropped 8 bases, with 18 bases sitting between them. Germline values: CDR1 SGHRS, CDR2 YFSETQ. The CDR3 sequence: CASTRGGTGDEQFF. In DNA form, the CDR3 reads TGCGCCAGCACCCGTGGGGGCACAGGCGATGAGCAGTTCTTC.

V and J are TRBV5-1 and TRBJ1-2; D is unresolved. From germline, CDR1 is SGHRS and CDR2 YFSETQ. V was cut by 0 bases and J by 3 bases, with 9 bases left in between. This CDR3 is built from 14 residues. CDR3 sequence reads: CASSLAPLDYGYTF. Here the CDR3 DNA reads TGCGCCAGCAGCTTGGCCCCACTAGACTATGGCTACACCTTC.

This sequence joins TRBV4-3 and TRBJ2-1; D ambiguous. CDR3 length: 15 residues. Germline CDR1 and CDR2: LGHNA and YSLEER. Trimming took 1 base from V and 0 from J, leaving 7 bases between them. CDR3 DNA: TGCGCCAGCAGCCAAGTAATAAACTCCTACAATGAGCAGTTCTTC. It specifies CASSQVINSYNEQFF.

The chain has TRBV7-8 and TRBJ2-1, with 8 bases identical to TRBD2. Germline loops: CDR1 SGHVS, CDR2 FQNEAQ. The V gene end was trimmed by 5 bases and the J gene end by 8 bases; junction bases not matched to a gene: 11. This CDR3 is 15 amino acids long. For the CDR3, the DNA is TGTGCCAGCAGCCCGACGGGCGGGGGGATCGATGAGCAGTTCTTC. This sequence encodes CASSPTGGGIDEQFF.